The clone carrying this TCR beta chain came up a few times. Its antigen is as yet unknown. Trimming took off 2 bases at V and 8 bases at J, with 15 bases between the two ends. The CDR3 sequence is 14 residues long. Germline V gene sequence: CDR1 MNHGY, CDR2 SAAAGT. TCRdb passed the reads through MiXCR, listing each CDR3 protein once. The profile covers approximately 81,000 distinct CDR3 sequences, with 24% appearing a single time and 50% taken by the ten largest. These data belong to a study of T cell repertoires in cytomegalovirus infection. The origin of this receptor is a human donor in good health (CMV status not recorded). Some clones in this sample may be carry-over from other donors' samples. The chain joins TRBV6-8 to TRBJ1-2; a weak D match, TRBD1 (6 bases). The sequenced sample was CD8+ T cells from cultured PBMCs, obtained from culture after CMV antigen stimulation. The CDR3 loop is CASSYRQAPGGYTF. The CDR3 nucleotides read TGTGCCAGCAGTTACCGACAGGCACCCGGGGGCTACACCTTC.